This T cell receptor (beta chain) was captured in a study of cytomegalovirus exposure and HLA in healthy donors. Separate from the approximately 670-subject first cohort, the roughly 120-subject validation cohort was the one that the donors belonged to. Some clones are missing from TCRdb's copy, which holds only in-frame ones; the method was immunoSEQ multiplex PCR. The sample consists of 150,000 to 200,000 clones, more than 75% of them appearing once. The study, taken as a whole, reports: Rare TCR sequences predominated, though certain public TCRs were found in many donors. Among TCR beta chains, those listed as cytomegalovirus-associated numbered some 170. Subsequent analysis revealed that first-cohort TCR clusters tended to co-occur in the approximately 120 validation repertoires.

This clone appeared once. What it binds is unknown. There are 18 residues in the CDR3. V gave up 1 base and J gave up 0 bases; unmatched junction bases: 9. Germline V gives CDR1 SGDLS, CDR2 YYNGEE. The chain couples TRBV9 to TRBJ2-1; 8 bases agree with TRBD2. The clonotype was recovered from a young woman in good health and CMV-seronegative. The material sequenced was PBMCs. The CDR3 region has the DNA TGTGCCAGCAGCGTACCGTTTCCCGGGGGGGCCTCCTACAATGAGCAGTTCTTC. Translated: CASSVPFPGGASYNEQFF. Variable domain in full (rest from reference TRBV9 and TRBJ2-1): DSGVTQTPKHLITATGQRVTLRCSPRSGDLSVYWYQQSLDQGLQFLIQYYNGEERAKGNILERFSAQQFPDLHSELNLSSLELGDSALYFCASSVPFPGGASYNEQFFGPGTRLTVL.